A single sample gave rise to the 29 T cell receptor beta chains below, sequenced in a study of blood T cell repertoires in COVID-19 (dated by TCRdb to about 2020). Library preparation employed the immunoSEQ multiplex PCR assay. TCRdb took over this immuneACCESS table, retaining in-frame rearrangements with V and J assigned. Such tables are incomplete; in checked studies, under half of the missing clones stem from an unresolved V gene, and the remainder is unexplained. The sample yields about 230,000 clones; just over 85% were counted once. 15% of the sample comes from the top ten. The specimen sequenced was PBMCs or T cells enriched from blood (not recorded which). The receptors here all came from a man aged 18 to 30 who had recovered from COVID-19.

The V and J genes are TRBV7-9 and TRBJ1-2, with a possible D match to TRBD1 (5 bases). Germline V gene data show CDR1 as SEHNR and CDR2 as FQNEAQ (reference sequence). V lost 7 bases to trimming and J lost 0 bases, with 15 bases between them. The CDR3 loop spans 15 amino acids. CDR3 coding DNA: TGTGCCAGCATCCCCGCGGGGCTTTCTAACTATGGCTACACCTTC. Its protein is CASIPAGLSNYGYTF.

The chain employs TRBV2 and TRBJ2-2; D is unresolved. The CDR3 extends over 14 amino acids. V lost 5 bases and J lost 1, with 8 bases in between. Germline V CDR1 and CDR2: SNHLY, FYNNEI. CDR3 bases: TGTGCCAGCAGTCTGAACAGGAACACCGGGGAGCTGTTTTTT. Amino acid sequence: CASSLNRNTGELFF.

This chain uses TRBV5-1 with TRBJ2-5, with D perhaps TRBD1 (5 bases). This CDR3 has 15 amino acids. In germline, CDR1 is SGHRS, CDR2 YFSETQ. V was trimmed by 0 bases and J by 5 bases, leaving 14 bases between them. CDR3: CASSLEGPGRETQYF. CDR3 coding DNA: TGCGCCAGCAGCTTGGAAGGGCCAGGGCGGGAGACCCAGTACTTC.

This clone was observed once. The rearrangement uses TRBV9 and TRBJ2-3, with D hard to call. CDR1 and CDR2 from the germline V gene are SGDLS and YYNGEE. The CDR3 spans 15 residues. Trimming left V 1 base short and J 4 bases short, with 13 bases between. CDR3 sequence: CASSVSPPDSDTQYF. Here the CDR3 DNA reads TGTGCCAGCAGCGTATCCCCCCCCGACTCAGATACGCAGTATTTT.

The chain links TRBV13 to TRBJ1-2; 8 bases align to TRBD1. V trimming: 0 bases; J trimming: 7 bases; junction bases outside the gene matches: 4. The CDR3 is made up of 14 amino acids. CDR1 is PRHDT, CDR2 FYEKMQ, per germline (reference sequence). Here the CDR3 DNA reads TGTGCCAGCAGCTTAGGACAGGGGGTTGGTGGCTACACCTTC. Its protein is CASSLGQGVGGYTF.

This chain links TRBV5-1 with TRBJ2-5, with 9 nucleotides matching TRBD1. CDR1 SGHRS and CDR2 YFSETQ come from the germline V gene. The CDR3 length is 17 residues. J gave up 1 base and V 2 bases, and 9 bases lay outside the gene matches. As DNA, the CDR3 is TGCGCCAGCAGCTTTAAGCGGACAGGGGCCTTCCAAGAGACCCAGTACTTC. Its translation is CASSFKRTGAFQETQYF.

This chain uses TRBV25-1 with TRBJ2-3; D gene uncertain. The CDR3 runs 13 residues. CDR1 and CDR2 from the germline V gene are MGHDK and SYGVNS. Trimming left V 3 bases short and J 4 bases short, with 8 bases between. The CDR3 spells CASSDTVADTQYF. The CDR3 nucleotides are TGTGCCAGCAGTGATACAGTGGCAGATACGCAGTATTTT. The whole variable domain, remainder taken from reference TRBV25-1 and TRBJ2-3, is EADIYQTPRYLVIGTGKKITLECSQTMGHDKMYWYQQDPGMELHLIHYSYGVNSTEKGDLSSESTVSRIRTEHFPLTLESARPSHTSQYLCASSDTVADTQYFGPGTRLTVL.

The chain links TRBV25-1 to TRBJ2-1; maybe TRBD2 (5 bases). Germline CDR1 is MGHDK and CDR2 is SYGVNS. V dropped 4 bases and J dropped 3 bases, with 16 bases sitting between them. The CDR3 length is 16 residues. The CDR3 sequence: CASSVVSSSIYNEQFF. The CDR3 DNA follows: TGTGCCAGCAGTGTGGTCTCGTCTAGCATCTACAATGAGCAGTTCTTC.

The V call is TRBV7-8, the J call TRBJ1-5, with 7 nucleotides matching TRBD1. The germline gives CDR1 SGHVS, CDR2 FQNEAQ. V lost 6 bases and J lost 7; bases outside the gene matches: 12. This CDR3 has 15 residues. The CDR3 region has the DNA TGTGCCAGCAGTACCTTACAGGGGCTAAGGCAGCCCCAGCATTTT. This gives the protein CASSTLQGLRQPQHF.

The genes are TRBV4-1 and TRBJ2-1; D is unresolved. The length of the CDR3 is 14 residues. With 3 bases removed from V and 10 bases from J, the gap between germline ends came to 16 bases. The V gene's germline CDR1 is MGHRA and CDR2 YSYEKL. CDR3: CASSQGPHRSEQFF. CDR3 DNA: TGCGCCAGCAGCCAGGGTCCCCACCGTAGCGAGCAGTTCTTC.

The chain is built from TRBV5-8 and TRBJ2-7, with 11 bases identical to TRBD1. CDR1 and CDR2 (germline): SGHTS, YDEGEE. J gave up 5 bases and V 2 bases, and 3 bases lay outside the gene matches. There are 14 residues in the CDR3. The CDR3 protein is CASSFRDRGDEQYF. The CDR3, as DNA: TGTGCCAGCAGCTTCCGGGACAGGGGGGACGAGCAGTACTTC.

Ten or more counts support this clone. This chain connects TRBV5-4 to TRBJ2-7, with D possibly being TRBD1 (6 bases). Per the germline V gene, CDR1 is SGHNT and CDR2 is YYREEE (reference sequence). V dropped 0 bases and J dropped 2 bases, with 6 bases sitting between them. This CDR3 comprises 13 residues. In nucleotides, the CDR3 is TGTGCCAGCAGCTTGGACAGGGCCTACGAGCAGTACTTC. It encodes CASSLDRAYEQYF.

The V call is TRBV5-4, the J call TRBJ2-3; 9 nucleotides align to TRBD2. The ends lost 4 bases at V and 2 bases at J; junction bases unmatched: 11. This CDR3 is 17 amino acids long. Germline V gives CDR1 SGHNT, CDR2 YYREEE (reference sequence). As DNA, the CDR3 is TGTGCCAGCAGCAAGGGGGGGCTAGCGGGGTACACAGATACGCAGTATTTT. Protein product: CASSKGGLAGYTDTQYF.

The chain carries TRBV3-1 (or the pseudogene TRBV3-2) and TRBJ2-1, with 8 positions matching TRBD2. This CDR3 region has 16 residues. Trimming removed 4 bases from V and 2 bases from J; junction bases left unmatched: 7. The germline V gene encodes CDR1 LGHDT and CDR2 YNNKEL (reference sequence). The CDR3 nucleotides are TGTGCCAGCAGCCCCCCCGGGACTAGAGCCTACAATGAGCAGTTCTTC. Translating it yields CASSPPGTRAYNEQFF.

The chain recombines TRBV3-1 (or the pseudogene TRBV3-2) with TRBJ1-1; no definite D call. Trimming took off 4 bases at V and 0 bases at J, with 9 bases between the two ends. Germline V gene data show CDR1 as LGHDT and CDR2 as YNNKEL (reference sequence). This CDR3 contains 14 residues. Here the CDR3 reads CASSPGSLNTEAFF. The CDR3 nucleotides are TGTGCCAGCAGCCCCGGGTCCCTGAACACTGAAGCTTTCTTT.

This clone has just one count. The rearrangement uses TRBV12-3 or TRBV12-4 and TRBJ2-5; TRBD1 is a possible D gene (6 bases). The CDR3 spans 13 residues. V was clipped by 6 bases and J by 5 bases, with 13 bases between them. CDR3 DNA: TGTGCCAGCAGCCTCGGACAGTGGGAGACCCAGTACTTC. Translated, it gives CASSLGQWETQYF.

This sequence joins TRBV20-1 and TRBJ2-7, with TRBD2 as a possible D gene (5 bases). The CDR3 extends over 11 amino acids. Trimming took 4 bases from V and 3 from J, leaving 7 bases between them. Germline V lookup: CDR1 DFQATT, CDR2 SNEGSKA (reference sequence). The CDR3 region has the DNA TGCAGTGCTACCACTAGCTACGAGCAGTACTTC. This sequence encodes CSATTSYEQYF.

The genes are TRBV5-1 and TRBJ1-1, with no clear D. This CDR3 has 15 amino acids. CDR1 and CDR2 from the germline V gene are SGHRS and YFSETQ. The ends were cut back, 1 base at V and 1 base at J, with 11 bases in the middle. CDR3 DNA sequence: TGCGCCAGCAGCTTGCGGGAGGGCGGGAACACTGAAGCTTTCTTT. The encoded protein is CASSLREGGNTEAFF.

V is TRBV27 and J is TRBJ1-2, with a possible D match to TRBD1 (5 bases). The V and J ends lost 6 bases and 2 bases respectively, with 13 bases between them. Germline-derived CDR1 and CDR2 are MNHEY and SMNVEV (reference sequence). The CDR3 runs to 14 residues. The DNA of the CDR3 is TGTGCCAGCAGCCTCCCAGACAGCAACTATGGCTACACCTTC. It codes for CASSLPDSNYGYTF.

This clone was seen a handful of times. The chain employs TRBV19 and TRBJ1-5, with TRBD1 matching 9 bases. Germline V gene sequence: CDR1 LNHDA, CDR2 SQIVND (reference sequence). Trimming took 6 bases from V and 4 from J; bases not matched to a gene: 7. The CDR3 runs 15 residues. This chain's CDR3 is CASRAEQGANQPQHF. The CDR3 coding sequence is TGTGCCAGTAGAGCAGAACAGGGGGCAAATCAGCCCCAGCATTTT.

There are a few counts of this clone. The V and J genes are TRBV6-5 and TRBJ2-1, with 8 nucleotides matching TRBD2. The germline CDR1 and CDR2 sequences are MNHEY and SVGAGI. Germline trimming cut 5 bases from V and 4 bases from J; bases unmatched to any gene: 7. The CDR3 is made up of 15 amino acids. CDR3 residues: CASSPGAGGYNEQFF. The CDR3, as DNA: TGTGCCAGCAGTCCCGGGGCGGGAGGATACAATGAGCAGTTCTTC.

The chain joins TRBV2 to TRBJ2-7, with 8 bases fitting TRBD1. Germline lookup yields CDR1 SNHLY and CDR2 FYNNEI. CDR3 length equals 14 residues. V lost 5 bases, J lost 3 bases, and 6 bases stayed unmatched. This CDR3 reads CASSRTGILYEQYF. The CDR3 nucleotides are TGTGCCAGCAGTCGGACAGGGATCCTCTACGAGCAGTACTTC.

The CDR3 bases are TGTGCCATCAAGGGGTCAGGGGTTGGTAATCAGCCCCAGCATTTT. Its translation: CAIKGSGVGNQPQHF. This chain connects TRBV10-3 to TRBJ1-5; D is possibly TRBD1 (6 bases). The germline gives CDR1 ENHRY, CDR2 SYGVKD. The CDR3 runs to 15 residues. Trimming took off 7 bases at V and 4 bases at J, with 17 bases between the two ends.

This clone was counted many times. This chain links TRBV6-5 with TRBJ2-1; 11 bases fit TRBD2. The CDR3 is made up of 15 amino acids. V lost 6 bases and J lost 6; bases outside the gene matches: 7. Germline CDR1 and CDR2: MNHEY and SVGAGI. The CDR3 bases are TGTGCCAGCAGGCCACTAGCGGGGGAGCTCAATGAGCAGTTCTTC. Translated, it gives CASRPLAGELNEQFF.

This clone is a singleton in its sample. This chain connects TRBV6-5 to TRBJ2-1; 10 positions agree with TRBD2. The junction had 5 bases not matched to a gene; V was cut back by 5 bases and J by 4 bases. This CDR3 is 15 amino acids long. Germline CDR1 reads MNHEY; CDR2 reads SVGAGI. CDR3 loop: CASSLAGALYNEQFF. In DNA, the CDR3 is TGTGCCAGCAGTCTAGCGGGAGCCCTGTACAATGAGCAGTTCTTC.

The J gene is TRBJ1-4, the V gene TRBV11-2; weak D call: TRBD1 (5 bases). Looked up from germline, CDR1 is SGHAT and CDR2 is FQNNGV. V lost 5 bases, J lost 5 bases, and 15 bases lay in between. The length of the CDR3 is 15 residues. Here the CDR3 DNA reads TGTGCCAGCAGCGAACAGGCGGGGTTGAATGAAAAACTGTTTTTT. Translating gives CASSEQAGLNEKLFF. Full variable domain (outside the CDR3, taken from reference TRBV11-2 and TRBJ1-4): EAGVAQSPRYKIIEKRQSVAFWCNPISGHATLYWYQQILGQGPKLLIQFQNNGVVDDSQLPKDRFSAERLKGVDSTLKIQPAKLEDSAVYLCASSEQAGLNEKLFFGSGTQLSVL.

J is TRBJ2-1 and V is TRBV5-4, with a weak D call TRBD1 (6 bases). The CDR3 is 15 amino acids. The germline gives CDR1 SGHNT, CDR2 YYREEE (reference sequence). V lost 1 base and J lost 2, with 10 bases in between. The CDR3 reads CASSLRRGTYNEQFF. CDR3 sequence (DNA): TGTGCCAGCAGCTTGCGCAGGGGTACCTACAATGAGCAGTTCTTC.

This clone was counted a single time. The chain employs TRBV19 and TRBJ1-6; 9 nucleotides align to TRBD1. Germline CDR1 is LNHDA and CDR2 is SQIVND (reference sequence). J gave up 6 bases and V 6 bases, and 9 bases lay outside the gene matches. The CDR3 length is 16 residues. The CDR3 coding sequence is TGTGCCAGTAGGACTACCGGGACAGGGAGTAATTCACCCCTCCACTTT. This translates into CASRTTGTGSNSPLHF.

DNA for the CDR3: TGTGCCAGCAGTTCGACAGGGCCCGTCTATGGCTACACCTTC. It codes for CASSSTGPVYGYTF. This sequence joins TRBV27 and TRBJ1-2; the match to TRBD1 covers 7 bases. Germline assignment: CDR1 MNHEY and CDR2 SMNVEV (reference sequence). This CDR3 has 14 residues. V was pared by 4 bases and J by 4 bases, with 6 bases of the junction left unmatched.